This T cell receptor (beta chain) appears in the sequencing data of a study of T cells after yellow fever vaccination. One entry per CDR3 protein, called by TCRdb with MiXCR from the 5' RACE reads. The sample lists under 550,000 distinct CDR3 sequences, about a fifth occurring once. This clonotype was observed a handful of times. V lost 4 bases, J lost 6 bases, and 6 bases stayed unmatched. CDR3 length: 16 amino acids. From germline, CDR1 is ENHRY and CDR2 SYGVKD. The receptor's source is a man younger than 35 who received the YFV17D yellow fever vaccine. V and J are TRBV10-3 and TRBJ2-3, with 14 bases that match TRBD2. Sequencing was performed on PBMCs, taken approximately 22 days after the first yellow fever vaccination. This CDR3 reads CAISVTSGGAIDTQYF. The CDR3 DNA is TGTGCCATCAGTGTGACTAGCGGGGGGGCAATCGATACGCAGTATTTT.